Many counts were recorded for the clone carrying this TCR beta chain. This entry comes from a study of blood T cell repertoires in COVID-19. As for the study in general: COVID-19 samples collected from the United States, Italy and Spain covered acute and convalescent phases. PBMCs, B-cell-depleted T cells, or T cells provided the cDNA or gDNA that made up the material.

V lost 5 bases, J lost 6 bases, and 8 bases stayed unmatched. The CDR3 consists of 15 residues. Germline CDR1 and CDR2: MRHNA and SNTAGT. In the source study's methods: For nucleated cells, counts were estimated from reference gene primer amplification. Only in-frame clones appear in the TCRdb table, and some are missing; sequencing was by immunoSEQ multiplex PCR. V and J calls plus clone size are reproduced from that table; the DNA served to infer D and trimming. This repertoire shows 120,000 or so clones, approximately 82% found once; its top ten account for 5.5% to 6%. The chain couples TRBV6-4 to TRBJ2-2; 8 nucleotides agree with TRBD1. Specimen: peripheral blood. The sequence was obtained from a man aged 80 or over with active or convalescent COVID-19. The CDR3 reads CASSLQGEGSGELFF. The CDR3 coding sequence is TGTGCCAGCAGTCTACAGGGGGAAGGATCCGGGGAGCTGTTTTTT.